This T cell receptor beta chain was obtained from a study of T cell responses to AZD1222 COVID-19 vaccine. Study-wide results and caveats: Clonal diversity was possibly underestimated; the donors were predominantly white British and more often female. Vaccine-associated CD4 TCRs ranged over spike, dominating at 160-218 and 743-854. Among those given AZD1222, only five to seven were seropositive at baseline. Repertoires in all cases were sampled only once the peak T cell response had passed.

Using immunoSEQ multiplex PCR, the repertoire was profiled, and TCRdb retains in-frame clones only, with some absent. The data show more than 95,000 clones, approximately 86% seen once. Turning to this clone: Its antigen is still unknown.

The CDR3 has 14 amino acids. After removal of 8 bases from V and 2 bases from J, the junction contained 5 bases not matched to a gene. Per germline, CDR1 MDHEN and CDR2 SYDVKM. The sample here was peripheral blood, taken 28 days after the second dose of the MenACWY control vaccine. The V and J genes are TRBV28 and TRBJ2-7, with TRBD2 matching over 11 bases. The source of this sequence is an adult who received the MenACWY meningococcal vaccine as a control. CDR3 sequence (DNA): TGTGCCAGCGAGACTAGCGGGGCGACCTACGAGCAGTACTTC. It is translated as CASETSGATYEQYF. The entire variable domain, with the rest obtained from reference TRBV28 and TRBJ2-7, is as follows: DVKVTQSSRYLVKRTGEKVFLECVQDMDHENMFWYRQDPGLGLRLIYFSYDVKMKEKGDIPEGYSVSREKKERFSLILESASTNQTSMYLCASETSGATYEQYFGPGTRLTVT.